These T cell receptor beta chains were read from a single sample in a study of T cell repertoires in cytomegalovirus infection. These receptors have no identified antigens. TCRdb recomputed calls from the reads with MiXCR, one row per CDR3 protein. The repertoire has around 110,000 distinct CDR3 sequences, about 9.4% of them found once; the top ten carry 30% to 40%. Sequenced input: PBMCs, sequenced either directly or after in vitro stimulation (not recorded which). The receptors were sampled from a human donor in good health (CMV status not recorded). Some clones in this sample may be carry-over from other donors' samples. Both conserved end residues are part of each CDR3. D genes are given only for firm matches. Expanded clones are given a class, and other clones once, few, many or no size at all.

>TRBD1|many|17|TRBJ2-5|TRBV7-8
CASRKDWTGRLKETQYF
TGTGCCAGCAGAAAAGACTGGACAGGGCGTCTTAAAGAGACCCAGTACTTC
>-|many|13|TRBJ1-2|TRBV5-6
CASSSSIYYGYTF
TGTGCCAGCAGCTCTAGTATCTACTATGGCTACACCTTC
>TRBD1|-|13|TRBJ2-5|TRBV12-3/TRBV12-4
CASSTTGGETQYF
TGTGCCAGCAGTACGACAGGGGGAGAGACCCAGTACTTC
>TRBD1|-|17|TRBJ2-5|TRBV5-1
CASNKGTGGPSQETQYF
TGCGCCAGCAACAAAGGGACAGGGGGTCCATCACAAGAGACCCAGTACTTC
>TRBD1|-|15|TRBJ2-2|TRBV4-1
CASSPGDSPTGELFF
TGCGCCAGCAGCCCCGGGGACAGCCCCACCGGGGAGCTGTTTTTT
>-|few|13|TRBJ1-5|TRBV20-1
CSASGQLNQPQHF
TGCAGTGCTAGTGGACAGCTCAATCAGCCCCAGCATTTT
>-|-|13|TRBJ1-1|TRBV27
CASSLTRDTEAFF
TGTGCCAGCAGTTTAACCCGGGACACTGAAGCTTTCTTT
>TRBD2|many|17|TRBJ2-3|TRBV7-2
CASSLGFSSGLTDTQYF
TGTGCCAGCAGCTTAGGATTCTCTAGCGGCCTCACAGATACGCAGTATTTT
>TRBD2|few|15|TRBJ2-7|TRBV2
CASSRRLAGSYEQYF
TGTGCCAGCAGTCGCAGACTAGCGGGCTCCTACGAGCAGTACTTC
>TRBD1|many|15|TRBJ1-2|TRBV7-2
CASSLHDRGRDGYTF
TGTGCCAGCAGCCTTCATGACAGGGGAAGGGATGGCTACACCTTC
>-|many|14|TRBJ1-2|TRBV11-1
CASSWAPQGYGYTF
TGTGCCAGCAGCTGGGCTCCACAGGGCTATGGCTACACCTTC
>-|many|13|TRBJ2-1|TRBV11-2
CASSSRLGGEQFF
TGTGCCAGCAGCTCACGACTTGGGGGAGAGCAGTTCTTC
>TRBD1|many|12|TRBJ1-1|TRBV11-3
CASSGDRGRTFF
TGTGCCAGCAGCGGTGACAGGGGTCGAACTTTCTTT
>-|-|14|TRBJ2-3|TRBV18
CASSPRGSADTQYF
TGTGCCAGCTCACCACGGGGCAGTGCAGATACGCAGTATTTT
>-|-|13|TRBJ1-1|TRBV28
CASSVKVSTEAFF
TGTGCCAGTTCGGTTAAGGTTTCGACTGAAGCTTTCTTT
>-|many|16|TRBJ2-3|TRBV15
CATSRDSSLVSDTQYF
TGTGCCACCAGCAGAGATAGTTCATTGGTATCCGATACGCAGTATTTT
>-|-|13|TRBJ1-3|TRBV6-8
CAAQPFSGNTIYF
TGTGCCGCCCAGCCGTTCTCTGGAAACACCATATATTTT
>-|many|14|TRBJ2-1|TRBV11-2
CASSFNTGPNEQFF
TGTGCCAGCAGCTTCAATACAGGACCAAATGAGCAGTTCTTC
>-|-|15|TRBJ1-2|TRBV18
CASSPPGRPNYGYTF
TGTGCCAGCTCACCACCGGGACGGCCTAACTATGGCTACACCTTC
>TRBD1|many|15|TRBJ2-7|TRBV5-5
CASKYRDSLFYEQYF
TGTGCCAGCAAATACCGGGACAGTCTTTTCTACGAGCAGTACTTC
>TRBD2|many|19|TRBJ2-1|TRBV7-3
CASSLGGMSSGRIFNEQFF
TGTGCCAGCAGCTTAGGTGGGATGTCTAGCGGGAGAATCTTCAATGAGCAGTTCTTC
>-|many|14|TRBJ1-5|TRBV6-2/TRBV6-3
CASSYGTATRPQHF
TGTGCCAGCAGTTACGGTACTGCTACGCGGCCCCAGCATTTT